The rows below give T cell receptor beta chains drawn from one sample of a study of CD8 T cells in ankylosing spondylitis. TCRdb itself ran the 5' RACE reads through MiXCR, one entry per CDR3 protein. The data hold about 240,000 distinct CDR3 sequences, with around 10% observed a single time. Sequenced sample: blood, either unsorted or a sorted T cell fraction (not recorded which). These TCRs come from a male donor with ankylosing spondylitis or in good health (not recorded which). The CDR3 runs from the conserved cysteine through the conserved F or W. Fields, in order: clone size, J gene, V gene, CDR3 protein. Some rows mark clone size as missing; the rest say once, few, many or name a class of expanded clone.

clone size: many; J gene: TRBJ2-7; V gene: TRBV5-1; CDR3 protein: CASSVLTGVDEQYF
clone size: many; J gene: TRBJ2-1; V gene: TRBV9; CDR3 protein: CASSGGALRAYNEQFF
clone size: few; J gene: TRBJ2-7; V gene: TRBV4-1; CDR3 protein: CASSRSRVGGNSEQYF
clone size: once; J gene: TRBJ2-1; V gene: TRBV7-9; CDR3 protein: CASSLAKGEVNEQFF
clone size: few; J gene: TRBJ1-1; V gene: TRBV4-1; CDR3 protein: CASSQGRLGDLNTEAFF
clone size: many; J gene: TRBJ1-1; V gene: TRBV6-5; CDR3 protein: CASSSSNIPTEAFF
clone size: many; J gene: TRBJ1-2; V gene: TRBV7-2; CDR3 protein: CASSFGTGYGYTF
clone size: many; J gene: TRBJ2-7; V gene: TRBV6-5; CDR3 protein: CASSYTGPTYEQYF
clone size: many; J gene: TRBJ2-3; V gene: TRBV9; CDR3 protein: CASSVATWASTDTQYF
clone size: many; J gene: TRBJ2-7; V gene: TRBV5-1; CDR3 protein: CASSPKTGVYEQYF
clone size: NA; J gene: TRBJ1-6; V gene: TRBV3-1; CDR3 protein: CASSQETGEIDSPLHF
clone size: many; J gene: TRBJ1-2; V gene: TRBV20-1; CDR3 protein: CSANPAGGGGYTF
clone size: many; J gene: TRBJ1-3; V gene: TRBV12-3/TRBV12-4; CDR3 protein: CASKKDSGNTIYF
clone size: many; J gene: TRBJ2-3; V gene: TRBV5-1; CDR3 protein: CASRDGNTDTQYF
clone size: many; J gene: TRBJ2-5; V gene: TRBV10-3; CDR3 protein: CATRLARHQETQYF
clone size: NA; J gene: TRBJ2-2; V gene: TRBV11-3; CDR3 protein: CASSTGLAGELFF
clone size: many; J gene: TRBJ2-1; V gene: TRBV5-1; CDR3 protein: CASSAGTAYNEQFF
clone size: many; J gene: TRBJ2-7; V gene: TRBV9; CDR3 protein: CASSAGGRIDEQYF
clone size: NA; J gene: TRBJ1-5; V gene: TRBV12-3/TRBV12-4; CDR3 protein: CASSPGPDQPQHF
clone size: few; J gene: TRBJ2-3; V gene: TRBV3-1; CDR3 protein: CASSQVRVLGLGLDTQYF
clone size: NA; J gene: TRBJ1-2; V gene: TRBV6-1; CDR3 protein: CASSEAGRPYYGYTF
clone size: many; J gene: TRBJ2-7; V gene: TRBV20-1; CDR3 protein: CSASLADYEQYF
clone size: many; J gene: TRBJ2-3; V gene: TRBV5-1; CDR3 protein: CASSLADYTDTQYF
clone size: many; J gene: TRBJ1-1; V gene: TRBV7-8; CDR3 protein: CASTYTGTGTTEAFF
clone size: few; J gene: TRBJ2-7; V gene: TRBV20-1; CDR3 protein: CSAAIGPKNYEQYF
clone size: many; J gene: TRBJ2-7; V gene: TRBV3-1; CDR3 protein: CASSQASRGVYEQYF
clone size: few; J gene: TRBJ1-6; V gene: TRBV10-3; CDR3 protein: CAISESKGRGSPLHF
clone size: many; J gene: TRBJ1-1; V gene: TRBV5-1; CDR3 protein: CASSLAGVVNTEAFF
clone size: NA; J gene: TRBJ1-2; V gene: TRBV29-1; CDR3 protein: CSVSGGLDGYTF
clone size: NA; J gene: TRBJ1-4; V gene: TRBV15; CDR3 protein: CATSREGWRGGEKLFF
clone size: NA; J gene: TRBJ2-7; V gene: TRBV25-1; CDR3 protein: CASSGSLGPNYEQYF
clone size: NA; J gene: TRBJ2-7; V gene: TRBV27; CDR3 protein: CASSSPGTGQYEQYF
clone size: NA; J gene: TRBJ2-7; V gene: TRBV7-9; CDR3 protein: CASSSSGGSDEQYF
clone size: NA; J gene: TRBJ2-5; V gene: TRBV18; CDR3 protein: CASSPPIEETQYF
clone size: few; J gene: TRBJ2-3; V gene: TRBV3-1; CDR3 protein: CASSQAGGLGTDTQYF
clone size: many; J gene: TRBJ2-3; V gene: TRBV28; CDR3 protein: CASSLLGLAARTDTQYF
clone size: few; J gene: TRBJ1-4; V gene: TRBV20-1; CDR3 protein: CSARDYRGRDTEKLFF
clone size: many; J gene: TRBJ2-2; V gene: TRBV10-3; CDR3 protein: CAIADREGTGELFF
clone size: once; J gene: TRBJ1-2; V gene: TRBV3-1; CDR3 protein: CASSQSQGWNGYTF
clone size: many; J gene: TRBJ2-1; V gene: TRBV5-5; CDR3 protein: CASSGGGTNYNEQFF
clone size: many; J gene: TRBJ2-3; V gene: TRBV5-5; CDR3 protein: CASTPGDFADTQYF
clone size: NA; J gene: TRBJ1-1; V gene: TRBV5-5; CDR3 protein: CASSSGTWNTEAFF